This TCR beta chain is drawn from a study of long-term antiretroviral therapy in people with HIV. Researchers ran immunoSEQ v3.0 at survey level. Repertoires were generated with immunoSEQ multiplex PCR, while TCRdb's copy carries only in-frame clones and drops some. The sample lists 15,000 to 20,000 clones; roughly 88% were seen once. The sequencing here drew on unsorted PBMCs, taken 0.7 years before starting antiretroviral therapy. The TCR originated in a man aged 45-60 years with HIV.

Here the CDR3 reads CASSSVPGETQYF. CDR3 sequence (DNA): TGTGCCAGCAGCTCCGTGCCAGGCGAGACCCAGTACTTC. The chain carries TRBV9 and TRBJ2-5; no reliable D call. With 4 bases removed from V and 5 bases from J, the gap between germline ends came to 12 bases. The CDR3 length is 13 residues. Germline lookup yields CDR1 SGDLS and CDR2 YYNGEE.